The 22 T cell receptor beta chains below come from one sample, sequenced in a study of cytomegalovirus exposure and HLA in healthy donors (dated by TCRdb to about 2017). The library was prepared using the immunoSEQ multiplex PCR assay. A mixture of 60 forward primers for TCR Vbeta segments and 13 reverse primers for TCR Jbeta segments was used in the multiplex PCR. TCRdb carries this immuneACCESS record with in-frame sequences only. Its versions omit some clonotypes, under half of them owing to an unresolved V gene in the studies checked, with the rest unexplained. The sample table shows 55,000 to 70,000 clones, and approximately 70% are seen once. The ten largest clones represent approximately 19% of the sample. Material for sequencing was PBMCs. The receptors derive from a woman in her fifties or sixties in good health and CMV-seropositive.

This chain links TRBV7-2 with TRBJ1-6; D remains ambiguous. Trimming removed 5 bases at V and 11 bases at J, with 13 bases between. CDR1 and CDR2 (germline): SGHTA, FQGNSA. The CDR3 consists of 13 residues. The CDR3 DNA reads TGTGCCAGCAGCAGTAAAGGGAGGGCACCCCTCCACTTT. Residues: CASSSKGRAPLHF.

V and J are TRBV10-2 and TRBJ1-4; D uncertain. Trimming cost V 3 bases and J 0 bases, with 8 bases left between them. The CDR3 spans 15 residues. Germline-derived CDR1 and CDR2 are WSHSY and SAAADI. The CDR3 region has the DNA TGCGCCAGCAGTGACTACGGAGCAACTAATGAAAAACTGTTTTTT. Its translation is CASSDYGATNEKLFF.

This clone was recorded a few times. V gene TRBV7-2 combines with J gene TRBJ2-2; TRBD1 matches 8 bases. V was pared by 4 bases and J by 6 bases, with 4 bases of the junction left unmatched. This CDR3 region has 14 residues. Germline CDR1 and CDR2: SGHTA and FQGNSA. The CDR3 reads CASSYDRGSGELFF. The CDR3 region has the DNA TGTGCCAGCAGCTATGACAGGGGATCCGGGGAGCTGTTTTTT.

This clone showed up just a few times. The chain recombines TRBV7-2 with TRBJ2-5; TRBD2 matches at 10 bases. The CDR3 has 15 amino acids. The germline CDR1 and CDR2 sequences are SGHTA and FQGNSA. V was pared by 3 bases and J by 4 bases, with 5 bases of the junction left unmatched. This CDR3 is CASSFSGGVSETQYF. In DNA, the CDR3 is TGTGCCAGCAGCTTCAGCGGGGGGGTCTCAGAGACCCAGTACTTC.

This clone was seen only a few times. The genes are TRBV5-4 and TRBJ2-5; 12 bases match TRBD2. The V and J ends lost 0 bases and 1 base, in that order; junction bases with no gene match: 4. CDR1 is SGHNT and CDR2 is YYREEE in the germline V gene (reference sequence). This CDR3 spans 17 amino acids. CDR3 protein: CASSLASGGAGQETQYF. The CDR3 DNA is TGTGCCAGCAGCTTGGCTAGCGGGGGGGCGGGCCAAGAGACCCAGTACTTC. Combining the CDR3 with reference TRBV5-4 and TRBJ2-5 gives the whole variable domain ETGVTQSPTHLIKTRGQQVTLRCSSQSGHNTVSWYQQALGQGPQFIFQYYREEENGRGNFPPRFSGLQFPNYSSELNVNALELDDSALYLCASSLASGGAGQETQYFGPGTRLLVL.

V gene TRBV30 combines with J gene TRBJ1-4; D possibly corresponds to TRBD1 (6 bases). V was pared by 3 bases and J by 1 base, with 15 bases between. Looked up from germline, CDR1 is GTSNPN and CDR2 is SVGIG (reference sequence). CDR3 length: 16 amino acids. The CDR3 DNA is TGTGCCTGGAGGATCAATAGGGGGGGAACTAATGAAAAACTGTTTTTT. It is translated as CAWRINRGGTNEKLFF.

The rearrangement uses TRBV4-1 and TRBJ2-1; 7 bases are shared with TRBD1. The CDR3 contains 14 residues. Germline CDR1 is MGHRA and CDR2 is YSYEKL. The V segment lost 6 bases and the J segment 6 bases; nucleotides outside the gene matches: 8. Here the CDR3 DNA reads TGCGCCAGCAGTCGACAGGGCGAGGCCAATGAGCAGTTCTTC. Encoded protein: CASSRQGEANEQFF.

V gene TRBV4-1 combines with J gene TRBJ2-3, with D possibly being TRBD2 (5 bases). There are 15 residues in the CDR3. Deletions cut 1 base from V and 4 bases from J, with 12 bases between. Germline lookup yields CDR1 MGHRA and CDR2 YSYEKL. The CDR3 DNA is TGCGCCAGCAGCCAAGGGAATAGCGTGGCAGATACGCAGTATTTT. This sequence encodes CASSQGNSVADTQYF.

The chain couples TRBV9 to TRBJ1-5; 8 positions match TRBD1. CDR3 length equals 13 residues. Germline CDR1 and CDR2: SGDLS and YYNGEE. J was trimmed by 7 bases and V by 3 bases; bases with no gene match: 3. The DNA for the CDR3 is TGTGCCAGCAGCGCACAGGGGGGACAGCCCCAGCATTTT. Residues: CASSAQGGQPQHF.

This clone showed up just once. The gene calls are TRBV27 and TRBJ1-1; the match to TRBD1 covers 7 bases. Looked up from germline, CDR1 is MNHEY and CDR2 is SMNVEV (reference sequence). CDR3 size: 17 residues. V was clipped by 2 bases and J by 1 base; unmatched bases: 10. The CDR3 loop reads CASSLRVAGQTNTEAFF. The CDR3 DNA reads TGTGCCAGCAGTTTAAGGGTAGCGGGACAGACGAACACTGAAGCTTTCTTT.

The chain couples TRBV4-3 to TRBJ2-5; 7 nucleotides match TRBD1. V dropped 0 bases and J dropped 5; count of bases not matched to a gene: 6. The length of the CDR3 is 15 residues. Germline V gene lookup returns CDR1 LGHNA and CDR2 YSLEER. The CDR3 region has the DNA TGCGCCAGCAGCCAAGATAGGGGGCGCGGGGAGACCCAGTACTTC. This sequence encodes CASSQDRGRGETQYF.

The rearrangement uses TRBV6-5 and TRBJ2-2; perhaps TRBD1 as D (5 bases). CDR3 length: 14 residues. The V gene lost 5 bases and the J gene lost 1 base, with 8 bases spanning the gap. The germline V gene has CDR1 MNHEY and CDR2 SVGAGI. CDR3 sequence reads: CASSTGQNTGELFF. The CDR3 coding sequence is TGTGCCAGCAGTACAGGACAGAACACCGGGGAGCTGTTTTTT.

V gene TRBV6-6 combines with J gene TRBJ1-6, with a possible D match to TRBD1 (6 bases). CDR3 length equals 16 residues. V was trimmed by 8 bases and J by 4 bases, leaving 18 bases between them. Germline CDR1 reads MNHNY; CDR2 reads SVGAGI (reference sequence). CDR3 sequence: CASLPSGAGYNSPLHF. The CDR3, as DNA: TGTGCCAGCCTACCTTCAGGGGCAGGGTATAATTCACCCCTCCACTTT.

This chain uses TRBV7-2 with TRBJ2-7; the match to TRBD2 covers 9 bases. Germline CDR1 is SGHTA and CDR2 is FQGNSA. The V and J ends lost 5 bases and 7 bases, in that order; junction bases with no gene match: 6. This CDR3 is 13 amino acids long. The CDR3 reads CASSRTSAGEQYF. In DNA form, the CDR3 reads TGTGCCAGCAGCCGGACTAGCGCGGGAGAGCAGTACTTC.

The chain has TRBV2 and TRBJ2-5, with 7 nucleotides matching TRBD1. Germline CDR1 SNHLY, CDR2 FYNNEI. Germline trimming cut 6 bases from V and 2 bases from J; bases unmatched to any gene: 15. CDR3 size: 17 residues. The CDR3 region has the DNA TGTGCCAGCAGCCTGACAGGGACCCGTACTATGCAAGAGACCCAGTACTTC. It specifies CASSLTGTRTMQETQYF.

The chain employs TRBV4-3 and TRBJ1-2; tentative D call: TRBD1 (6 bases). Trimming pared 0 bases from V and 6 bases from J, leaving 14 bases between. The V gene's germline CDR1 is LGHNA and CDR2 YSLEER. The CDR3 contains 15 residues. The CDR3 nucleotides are TGCGCCAGCAGCCAAGAAGGCAGGGGCCTCCATGGCTACACCTTC. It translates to CASSQEGRGLHGYTF.

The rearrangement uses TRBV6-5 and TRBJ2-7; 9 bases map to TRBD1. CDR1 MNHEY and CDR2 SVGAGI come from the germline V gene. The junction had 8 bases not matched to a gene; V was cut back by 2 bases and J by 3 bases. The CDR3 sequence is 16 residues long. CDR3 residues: CASSYRGTGPLYEQYF. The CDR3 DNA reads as TGTGCCAGCAGTTACCGGGGGACAGGGCCACTCTACGAGCAGTACTTC.

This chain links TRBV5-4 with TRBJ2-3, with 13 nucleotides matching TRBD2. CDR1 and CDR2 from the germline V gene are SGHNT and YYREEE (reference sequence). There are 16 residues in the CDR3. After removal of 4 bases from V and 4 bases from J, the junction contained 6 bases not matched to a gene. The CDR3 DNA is TGTGCCAGCAGCGCCCAACTAGCGGGGGGGCCAGATACGCAGTATTTT. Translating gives CASSAQLAGGPDTQYF.

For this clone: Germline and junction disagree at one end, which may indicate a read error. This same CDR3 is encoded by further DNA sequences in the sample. The DNA of the CDR3 is TGCGCCAGCTCACCGGGGGGGCTGGATTCACCCCTCCACTTT. Translated: CASSPGGLDSPLHF. The J gene is TRBJ1-6, the V gene TRBV18; D may be TRBD1 (6 bases). This CDR3 spans 14 amino acids. Germline V gene lookup returns CDR1 KGHSH and CDR2 LQKENI.

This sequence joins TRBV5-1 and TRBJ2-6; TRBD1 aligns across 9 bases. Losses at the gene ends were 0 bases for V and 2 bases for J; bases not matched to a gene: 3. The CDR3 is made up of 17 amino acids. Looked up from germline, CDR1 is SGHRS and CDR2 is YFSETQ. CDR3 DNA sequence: TGCGCCAGCAGCTTGGCCGGACAGGGGCCTGGGGCCAACGTCCTGACTTTC. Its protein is CASSLAGQGPGANVLTF. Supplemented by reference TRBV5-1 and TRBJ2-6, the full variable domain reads KAGVTQTPRYLIKTRGQQVTLSCSPISGHRSVSWYQQTPGQGLQFLFEYFSETQRNKGNFPGRFSGRQFSNSRSEMNVSTLELGDSALYLCASSLAGQGPGANVLTFGAGSRLTVL.

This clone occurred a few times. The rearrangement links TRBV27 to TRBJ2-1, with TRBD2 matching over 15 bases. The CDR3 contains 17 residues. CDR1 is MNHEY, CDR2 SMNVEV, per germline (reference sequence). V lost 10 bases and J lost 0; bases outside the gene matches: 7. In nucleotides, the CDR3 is TGTGCCACCAGGACTAGCGGGGGGGCGAGCTCCTACAATGAGCAGTTCTTC. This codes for CATRTSGGASSYNEQFF.

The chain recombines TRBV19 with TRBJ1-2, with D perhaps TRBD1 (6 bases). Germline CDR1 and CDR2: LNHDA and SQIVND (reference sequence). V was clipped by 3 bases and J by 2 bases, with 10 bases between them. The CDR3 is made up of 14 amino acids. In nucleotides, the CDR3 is TGTGCCAGTAGTATTAAGGACAGAAACTATGGCTACACCTTC. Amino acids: CASSIKDRNYGYTF. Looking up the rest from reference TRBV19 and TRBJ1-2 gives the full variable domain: DGGITQSPKYLFRKEGQNVTLSCEQNLNHDAMYWYRQDPGQGLRLIYYSQIVNDFQKGDIAEGYSVSREKKESFPLTVTSAQKNPTAFYLCASSIKDRNYGYTFGSGTRLTVV.